The clone carrying this TCR beta chain was observed a few times. Its specificity is unknown. Both 60 Vbeta primers and 13 Jbeta primers went into the PCR. Produced via immunoSEQ multiplex PCR; TCRdb's table is partial and in-frame only. The sample shows tens of thousands of clones, roughly a tenth of them seen only once. The data were obtained in a study of cytomegalovirus exposure and HLA in healthy donors. Study results and limitations: Overall, approximately 150 TCR beta chains were annotated as cytomegalovirus-associated. In vitro assays verified that a few CMV-associated chains recognized CMV antigens specifically.

Losses at the gene ends were 5 bases for V and 2 bases for J; bases not matched to a gene: 10. This CDR3 has 16 residues. The V gene's germline CDR1 is SQVTM and CDR2 ANQGSEA. The specimen sequenced was PBMCs. This clonotype was sampled from a man aged 55 to 70 in good health and CMV-seropositive. The chain recombines TRBV29-1 with TRBJ1-5; 9 positions agree with TRBD1. The CDR3 nucleotides are TGCAGCGTTCAAGTTACAGGGGGCGCGGGCAATCAGCCCCAGCATTTT. It encodes CSVQVTGGAGNQPQHF. Using reference TRBV29-1 and TRBJ1-5 for the parts outside the CDR3, the full variable domain is SAVISQKPSRDICQRGTSLTIQCQVDSQVTMMFWYRQQPGQSLTLIATANQGSEATYESGFVIDKFPISRPNLTFSTLTVSNMSPEDSSIYLCSVQVTGGAGNQPQHFGDGTRLSIL.